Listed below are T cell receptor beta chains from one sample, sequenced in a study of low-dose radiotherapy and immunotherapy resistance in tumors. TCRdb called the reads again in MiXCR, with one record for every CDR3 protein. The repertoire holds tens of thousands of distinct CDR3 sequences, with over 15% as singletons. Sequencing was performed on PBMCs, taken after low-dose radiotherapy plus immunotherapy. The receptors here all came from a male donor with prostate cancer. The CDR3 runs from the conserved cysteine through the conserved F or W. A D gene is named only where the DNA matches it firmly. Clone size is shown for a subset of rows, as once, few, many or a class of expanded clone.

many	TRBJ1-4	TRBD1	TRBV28	TGTGCCAGCACCGGCGGGGGACAGCCTGAAAAACTGTTTTTT	CASTGGGQPEKLFF
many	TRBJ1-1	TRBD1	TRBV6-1	TGTGCCAGCCTTATCACCGGGACAGGGAACACTGAAGCTTTCTTT	CASLITGTGNTEAFF
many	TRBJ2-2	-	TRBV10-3	TGTGCCATCAGTGGCACCCTGACTGCGACCGGGGAGCTGTTTTTT	CAISGTLTATGELFF
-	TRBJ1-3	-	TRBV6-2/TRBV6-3	TGTGCCAGCTCGGGAGGGGGGAGTGGAAACACCATATATTTT	CASSGGGSGNTIYF
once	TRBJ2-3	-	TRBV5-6	TGTGCCAGCAGCTGGTTTGGGGCAGATACGCAGTATTTT	CASSWFGADTQYF
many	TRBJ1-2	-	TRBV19	TGTGCCAGTAGTGCCGCCGGGGGGAACTATGGCTACACCTTC	CASSAAGGNYGYTF
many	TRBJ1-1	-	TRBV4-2	TGTGCCAGCAGCCTCCCGAGGGAAGACACTGAAGCTTTCTTT	CASSLPREDTEAFF
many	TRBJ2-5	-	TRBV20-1	TGCAGTGCTAGAGACCTGACAGGCAACCAAGAGACCCAGTACTTC	CSARDLTGNQETQYF
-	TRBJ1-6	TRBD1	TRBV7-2	TGTGCCAGCAGTCTACCGGGACAGGGTAATAATTCACCCCTCCACTTT	CASSLPGQGNNSPLHF
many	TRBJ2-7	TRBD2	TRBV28	TGTGCCAGCAGACAGGGACTAGCCAAGCAGTACTTC	CASRQGLAKQYF
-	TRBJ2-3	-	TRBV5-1	TGCGCCAGCAGCGACCCCTTAGCTGGAGGGCCGGGGGTTACGCAGTATTTT	CASSDPLAGGPGVTQYF
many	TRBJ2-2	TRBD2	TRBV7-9	TGTGCCAGCAGCTTAGCGCAGGGTTTTACTAGCGTCGGGGAGCTGTTTTTT	CASSLAQGFTSVGELFF
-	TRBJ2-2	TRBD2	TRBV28	TGTGCCAGCAGGGACCGACTAGCGGTAAACACCGGGGAGCTGTTTTTT	CASRDRLAVNTGELFF
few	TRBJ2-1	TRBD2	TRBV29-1	TGCAGCGTTCGGCCTAGCGGGGGGAGCTCCTACAATGAGCAGTTCTTC	CSVRPSGGSSYNEQFF
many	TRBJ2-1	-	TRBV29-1	TGCAGCGTCACACCTAAGGTCGGATACAATGAGCAGTTCTTC	CSVTPKVGYNEQFF
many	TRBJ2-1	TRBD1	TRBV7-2	TGTGCCAGCAACGGACAGGGCCTCTATGAGCAGTTCTTC	CASNGQGLYEQFF
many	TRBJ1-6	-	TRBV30	TGTGCCTCAGGGAGTAGCTCCTATAATTCACCCCTCCACTTT	CASGSSSYNSPLHF
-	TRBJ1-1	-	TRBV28	TGTGCCAGCAGCCCTCAGTTAGGGGGTTATTGGGGCACTGAAGCTTTCTTT	CASSPQLGGYWGTEAFF
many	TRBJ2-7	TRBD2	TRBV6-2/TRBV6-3	TGTGCCAGCAGTTCACTAGCGGGGAGGGTGAAGTCCTACGAGCAGTACTTC	CASSSLAGRVKSYEQYF
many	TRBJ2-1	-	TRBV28	TGTGCCAGCACCCTACCCCAGGGAATATACAATGAGCAGTTCTTC	CASTLPQGIYNEQFF
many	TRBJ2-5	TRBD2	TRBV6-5	TGTGCCAGCAGACCACTAGCGGGAGGGCCGGTAGAGACCCAGTACTTC	CASRPLAGGPVETQYF
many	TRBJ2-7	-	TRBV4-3	TGCGCCAGCAGCCAAGATCTTTGGAGCACCGAGCAGTACTTC	CASSQDLWSTEQYF
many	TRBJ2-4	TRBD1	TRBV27	TGTGCCAGCAGTTTTAACAGGGGGAACATTCAGTACTTC	CASSFNRGNIQYF
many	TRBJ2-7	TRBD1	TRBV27	TGTGCCAGCAGTTCCCGGACAGGGGACGGGGAGCAGTACTTC	CASSSRTGDGEQYF
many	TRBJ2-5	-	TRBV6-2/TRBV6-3	TGTGCCAGCAGTCCCGCGGGCTACTCCGAGACCCAGTACTTC	CASSPAGYSETQYF
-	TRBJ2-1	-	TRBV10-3	TGTGCCATCAGTGAATTAGCTGGCTCTGGGGAGCAGTTCTTC	CAISELAGSGEQFF
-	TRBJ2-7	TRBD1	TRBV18	TGTGCCAGCCGTCAGGGGGCCCTAAATGGGCAGTACTTC	CASRQGALNGQYF
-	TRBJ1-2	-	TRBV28	TGTGCCAGCAGTTTGGCACAGAGTTTTGGCTACACCTTC	CASSLAQSFGYTF
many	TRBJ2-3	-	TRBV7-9	TGTGCCAGCAGGACTTTACTAGCTCTAGATACGCAGTATTTT	CASRTLLALDTQYF
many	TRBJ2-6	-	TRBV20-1	TGCAGTGCTAGAGACAGTGGGTCTGGGGCCAACGTCCTGACTTTC	CSARDSGSGANVLTF
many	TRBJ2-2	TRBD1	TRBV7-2	TGTGCCAGCAGCCTTGAAACAGGGGACACCGGGGAGCTGTTTTTT	CASSLETGDTGELFF
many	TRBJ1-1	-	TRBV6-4	TGTGCCAGCAGTGACCCTCTATCAAGAGCGGCTTTCTTT	CASSDPLSRAAFF
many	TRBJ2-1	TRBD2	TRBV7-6	TGTGCCAGCAGCGACCCTAGCGGGAGGGTATGGGGTGAGCAGTTCTTC	CASSDPSGRVWGEQFF
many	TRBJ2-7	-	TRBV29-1	TGCAGCGTTGAGGGATTGGGGGGCGAGCAGTACTTC	CSVEGLGGEQYF
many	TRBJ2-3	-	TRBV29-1	TGCAGCGGGACTGGCTCCTCCCAAGATACGCAGTATTTT	CSGTGSSQDTQYF
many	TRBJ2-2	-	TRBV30	TGTGCCTGGAGTGCGATGGGGGAGCTGTTTTTT	CAWSAMGELFF
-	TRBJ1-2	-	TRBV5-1	TGCGCCAGCAGCACAAACAGCAACTATGGCTACACCTTC	CASSTNSNYGYTF
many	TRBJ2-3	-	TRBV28	TGTGCCGCCAGGGACGGCGATAGCACAGATACGCAGTATTTT	CAARDGDSTDTQYF
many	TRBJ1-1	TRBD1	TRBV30	TGTGCCTGGGAACTTACAGGGGGCGTAACTGAAGCTTTCTTT	CAWELTGGVTEAFF
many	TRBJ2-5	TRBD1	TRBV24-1	TGTGCCACCAGTGATTTGGCAGGGGGAGAGACCCAGTACTTC	CATSDLAGGETQYF
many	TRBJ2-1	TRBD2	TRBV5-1	TGCGCCAGCAGCCGGGAGGCGGGCATCAATGAGCAGTTCTTC	CASSREAGINEQFF
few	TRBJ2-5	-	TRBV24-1	TGTGCCACCAGCCGACGGGGACAAGAGACCCAGTACTTC	CATSRRGQETQYF
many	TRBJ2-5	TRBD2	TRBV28	TGTGCCAGCAGTCCCGCCAGTGGGGGGGGACAAGAGACCCAGTACTTC	CASSPASGGGQETQYF
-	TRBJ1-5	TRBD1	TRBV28	TGTGCCAGCGGGCAGACAGGGGAAAATCAGCCCCAGCATTTT	CASGQTGENQPQHF
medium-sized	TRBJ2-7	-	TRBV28	TGTGCCAGTAAATCCGGGACCCCACCTTACGAGCAGTACTTC	CASKSGTPPYEQYF
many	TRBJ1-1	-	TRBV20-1	TGCAGTGCAGGCCGGGGGGCGGACACTGAAGCTTTCTTT	CSAGRGADTEAFF
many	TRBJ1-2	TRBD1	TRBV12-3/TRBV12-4	TGTGCCAGCAGCGCCGGAGGCGGCAGGGGGAACAAGGGGTATGGCTACACCTTC	CASSAGGGRGNKGYGYTF
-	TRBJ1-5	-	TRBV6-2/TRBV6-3	TGTGCCAGCAGTCCTTTGGGGGCGTATCAGCCCCAGCATTTT	CASSPLGAYQPQHF
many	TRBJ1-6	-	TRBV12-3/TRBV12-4	TGTGCCAGCAGTTTGGGGTATAATTCACCCCTCCACTTT	CASSLGYNSPLHF
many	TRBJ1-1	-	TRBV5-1	TGCGCCAGCAGCTTGATAAGAGAGACTGAAGCTTTCTTT	CASSLIRETEAFF
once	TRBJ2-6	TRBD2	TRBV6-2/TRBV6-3	TGTGCCAGCAGGGACGGGAGGGGGGGGGCCAACGTCCTGACTTTC	CASRDGRGGANVLTF
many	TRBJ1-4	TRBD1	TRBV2	TGTGCCAGCAGTAGGGACAGCAATGAAAAACTGTTTTTT	CASSRDSNEKLFF
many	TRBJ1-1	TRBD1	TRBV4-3	TGCGCCAGCAGCCAAGATGCAGGGGGCGCCGGCACTGAAGCTTTCTTT	CASSQDAGGAGTEAFF